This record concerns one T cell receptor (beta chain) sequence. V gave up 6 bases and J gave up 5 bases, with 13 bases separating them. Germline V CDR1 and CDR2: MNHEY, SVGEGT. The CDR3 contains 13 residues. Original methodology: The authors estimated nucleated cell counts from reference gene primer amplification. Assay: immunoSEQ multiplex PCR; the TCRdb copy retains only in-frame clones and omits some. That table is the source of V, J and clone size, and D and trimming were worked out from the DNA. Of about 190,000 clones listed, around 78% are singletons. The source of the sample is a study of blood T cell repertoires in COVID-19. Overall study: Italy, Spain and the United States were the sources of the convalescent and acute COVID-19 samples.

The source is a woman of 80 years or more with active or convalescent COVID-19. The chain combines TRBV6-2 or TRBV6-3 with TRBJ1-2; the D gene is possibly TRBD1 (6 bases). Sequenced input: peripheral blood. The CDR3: CASSQGGNYGYTF. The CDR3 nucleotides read TGTGCCAGCAGCCAAGGGGGTAATTATGGCTACACCTTC.